The rows below give T cell receptor beta chains drawn from one sample of a study of blood T cell repertoires in COVID-19. TCRdb keeps only in-frame clones here, not all; method: immunoSEQ multiplex PCR. The sample shows some 68,000 clones, about 79% of them seen only once. Material for sequencing was peripheral blood. Receptors originate from a man between 65 and 80 years old with acute or convalescent COVID-19. The CDR3 runs from the conserved cysteine through the conserved F or W. The order of the fields is CDR3 length, clone size, V gene, J gene, D gene, CDR3 protein, CDR3 DNA. D genes are given only for firm matches. Not all rows give a size; the values are once, few, many and, for expanded clones, a class.

CDR3 length: 13; clone size: NA; V gene: TRBV5-4; J gene: TRBJ2-1; D gene: TRBD1; CDR3 protein: CASSSDRVSEQFF; CDR3 DNA: TGTGCCAGCAGCTCGGACAGGGTGAGTGAGCAGTTCTTC
CDR3 length: 14; clone size: NA; V gene: TRBV19; J gene: TRBJ1-1; D gene: NA; CDR3 protein: CASSMATLNTEAFF; CDR3 DNA: TGTGCCAGTAGTATGGCCACCTTGAACACTGAAGCTTTCTTT
CDR3 length: 13; clone size: NA; V gene: TRBV5-1; J gene: TRBJ1-5; D gene: NA; CDR3 protein: CASSLAVNQPQHF; CDR3 DNA: TGCGCCAGCAGCTTGGCGGTCAATCAGCCCCAGCATTTT
CDR3 length: 14; clone size: NA; V gene: TRBV9; J gene: TRBJ2-5; D gene: NA; CDR3 protein: CASSVVGASETQYF; CDR3 DNA: TGTGCCAGCAGCGTAGTTGGGGCCTCAGAGACCCAGTACTTC
CDR3 length: 16; clone size: NA; V gene: TRBV9; J gene: TRBJ2-1; D gene: TRBD2; CDR3 protein: CASSATGTSGAGEQFF; CDR3 DNA: TGTGCCAGCAGTGCCACCGGGACTAGCGGGGCGGGTGAGCAGTTCTTC
CDR3 length: 14; clone size: NA; V gene: TRBV5-1; J gene: TRBJ2-7; D gene: NA; CDR3 protein: CASSSSTGQGEQYF; CDR3 DNA: TGCGCCAGCAGCTCCTCAACAGGGCAAGGCGAGCAGTACTTC
CDR3 length: 18; clone size: NA; V gene: TRBV2; J gene: TRBJ2-1; D gene: TRBD2; CDR3 protein: CASSEKGGLAATYNEQFF; CDR3 DNA: TGTGCCAGCAGTGAAAAGGGAGGACTAGCGGCAACCTACAATGAGCAGTTCTTC
CDR3 length: 12; clone size: many; V gene: TRBV28; J gene: TRBJ1-1; D gene: NA; CDR3 protein: CASSSNLAEAFF; CDR3 DNA: TGTGCCAGCAGTTCCAACTTGGCTGAAGCTTTCTTT
CDR3 length: 13; clone size: NA; V gene: TRBV12-3/TRBV12-4; J gene: TRBJ2-5; D gene: TRBD1; CDR3 protein: CASSHGTGETQYF; CDR3 DNA: TGTGCCAGCAGTCACGGGACAGGAGAGACCCAGTACTTC
CDR3 length: 13; clone size: NA; V gene: TRBV28; J gene: TRBJ1-2; D gene: NA; CDR3 protein: CASSPRDYSGYTF; CDR3 DNA: TGTGCCAGCAGTCCCAGGGACTACTCTGGCTACACCTTC
CDR3 length: 11; clone size: NA; V gene: TRBV20-1; J gene: TRBJ2-1; D gene: NA; CDR3 protein: CSARDQTRQFF; CDR3 DNA: TGCAGTGCTAGAGATCAGACACGGCAGTTCTTC
CDR3 length: 15; clone size: NA; V gene: TRBV2; J gene: TRBJ2-5; D gene: TRBD2; CDR3 protein: CASRVTSGGRETQYF; CDR3 DNA: TGTGCCAGCAGGGTGACTAGCGGAGGTCGGGAGACCCAGTACTTC
CDR3 length: 15; clone size: NA; V gene: TRBV4-1; J gene: TRBJ2-1; D gene: TRBD2; CDR3 protein: CASSQDFLPAGGRLF; CDR3 DNA: TGCGCCAGCAGCCAAGATTTCCTCCCGGCGGGAGGGAGGCTCTTC
CDR3 length: 11; clone size: NA; V gene: TRBV2; J gene: TRBJ1-1; D gene: NA; CDR3 protein: CASSRDREAFF; CDR3 DNA: TGTGCCAGCTCAAGAGACAGGGAAGCTTTCTTT
CDR3 length: 14; clone size: NA; V gene: TRBV28; J gene: TRBJ1-2; D gene: TRBD1; CDR3 protein: CASSPYRDRASAAF; CDR3 DNA: TGTGCCAGCAGTCCATACCGGGACAGGGCCTCAGCGGCCTTC
CDR3 length: 14; clone size: NA; V gene: TRBV5-6; J gene: TRBJ2-7; D gene: NA; CDR3 protein: CASSLEQSPYEQYF; CDR3 DNA: TGTGCCAGCAGCTTGGAACAGTCACCCTACGAGCAGTACTTC
CDR3 length: 14; clone size: few; V gene: TRBV6-1; J gene: TRBJ1-2; D gene: NA; CDR3 protein: CASSERRRPGGYTF; CDR3 DNA: TGTGCCAGCAGTGAGCGGCGCCGTCCTGGTGGCTACACCTTC
CDR3 length: 15; clone size: NA; V gene: TRBV19; J gene: TRBJ2-5; D gene: TRBD2; CDR3 protein: CASSLSGRGGETQYF; CDR3 DNA: TGTGCCAGTTCTCTCTCGGGGAGGGGAGGAGAGACCCAGTACTTC
CDR3 length: 15; clone size: NA; V gene: TRBV10-3; J gene: TRBJ2-5; D gene: TRBD1; CDR3 protein: CAINPGQGEQETQYF; CDR3 DNA: TGTGCCATCAATCCTGGACAGGGCGAACAAGAGACCCAGTACTTC
CDR3 length: 18; clone size: NA; V gene: TRBV7-9; J gene: TRBJ2-6; D gene: NA; CDR3 protein: CASSLSGTGKSGANVLTF; CDR3 DNA: TGTGCCAGCAGCTTATCAGGTACAGGGAAATCTGGGGCCAACGTCCTGACTTTC
CDR3 length: 15; clone size: NA; V gene: TRBV18; J gene: TRBJ1-4; D gene: NA; CDR3 protein: CASSPLPLEGDKLFF; CDR3 DNA: TGTGCCAGCTCACCACTACCCTTAGAGGGGGATAAACTGTTTTTT
CDR3 length: 14; clone size: once; V gene: TRBV7-9; J gene: TRBJ1-1; D gene: NA; CDR3 protein: CASSLDNRNTEAFF; CDR3 DNA: TGTGCCAGCAGCCTTGACAATCGGAACACTGAAGCTTTCTTT
CDR3 length: 16; clone size: NA; V gene: TRBV28; J gene: TRBJ1-1; D gene: NA; CDR3 protein: CASSVRGSTMNTEAFF; CDR3 DNA: TGTGCCAGCTCAGTGCGGGGGAGTACTATGAACACTGAAGCTTTCTTT
CDR3 length: 15; clone size: NA; V gene: TRBV14; J gene: TRBJ1-1; D gene: NA; CDR3 protein: CASSQMRGLNTEAFF; CDR3 DNA: TGTGCCAGCAGCCAGATGCGGGGTCTGAACACTGAAGCTTTCTTT
CDR3 length: 15; clone size: NA; V gene: TRBV7-9; J gene: TRBJ2-7; D gene: NA; CDR3 protein: CASSLLGGWDYEQYF; CDR3 DNA: TGTGCCAGCAGTTTACTGGGGGGTTGGGACTACGAGCAGTACTTC
CDR3 length: 15; clone size: NA; V gene: TRBV19; J gene: TRBJ2-7; D gene: TRBD1; CDR3 protein: CASSPRTGTAYEQYF; CDR3 DNA: TGTGCCAGTAGTCCTAGGACAGGAACTGCCTACGAGCAGTACTTC